The clone carrying this T cell receptor beta chain was detected a few times. This sample was taken from a study of T-cell memory formation after mild COVID-19. Study-wide background: TCR clustering was largely donor specific.

TCR alpha and TCR beta cDNA libraries carrying sample barcodes and UMIs came from 5'RACE with constant-segment primers. TCRdb reprocessed the 5' RACE reads via MiXCR and lists one record per CDR3 protein. The top ten hold around 9.5% of the sample, which has about 400,000 distinct CDR3 sequences, 24% seen once. V dropped 3 bases and J dropped 0 bases, with 15 bases sitting between them. Germline V lookup: CDR1 PRHDT, CDR2 FYEKMQ (reference sequence). CDR3 size: 17 residues. The specimen sequenced was PBMCs or a T cell subset sorted from them (not recorded which). V and J are TRBV13 and TRBJ2-1, with unresolved D. The receptor comes from an adult woman who had mild COVID-19 (a few samples of this study predate the infection). Cell type and time point are not known. CDR3 protein: CASSFMSAVHSYNEQFF. CDR3 coding DNA: TGTGCCAGCAGCTTTATGAGTGCGGTGCACTCCTACAATGAGCAGTTCTTC.